This is a list of T cell receptor beta chains from one sample in a study of OX40 agonist ivuxolimab in advanced cancers. Only in-frame clones appear in the TCRdb table, and some are missing; sequencing was by immunoSEQ multiplex PCR. The data show tens of thousands of clones, around 90% seen once. The starting material was CD4+ or CD8+ T cells sorted from blood, obtained in a trial of the OX40 agonist ivuxolimab. These receptors were collected from an adult with an advanced solid tumor such as melanoma, head and neck, liver or kidney cancer. The CDR3 runs from the conserved cysteine through the conserved F or W. D genes are given only for firm matches. Clone size is given for some rows only: seen once, a few or many times, or a class if the clone is expanded.

CDR3aa | CDR3nt | v_gene | d_gene | abundance | j_gene
CSVVGFAGSNVLTF | TGCAGCGTTGTTGGTTTCGCGGGGTCCAACGTCCTGACTTTC | TRBV29-1 | - | once | TRBJ2-6
CASSPSGSSYNEQFF | TGTGCCAGCAGCCCTAGCGGCAGCTCCTACAATGAGCAGTTCTTC | TRBV7-8 | TRBD2 | once | TRBJ2-1
CASSRLAGPSYNEQFF | TGTGCCAGCAGCCGACTAGCGGGGCCCTCCTACAATGAGCAGTTCTTC | TRBV7-6 | TRBD2 | - | TRBJ2-1
CASSFLAGVINEQFF | TGTGCCAGCAGTTTCCTAGCGGGAGTAATCAATGAGCAGTTCTTC | TRBV27 | TRBD2 | - | TRBJ2-1
CASSGTEEEKLFF | TGTGCCAGCTCCGGGACAGAGGAGGAAAAACTGTTTTTT | TRBV5-4 | TRBD1 | - | TRBJ1-4
CASSFSGSKNIQYF | TGTGCCAGCAGCTTCTCGGGTTCCAAAAACATTCAGTACTTC | TRBV13 | - | - | TRBJ2-4
CASSFSVYEQYF | TGTGCCAGCAGTTTCTCCGTATACGAGCAGTACTTC | TRBV28 | - | once | TRBJ2-7
CSASSPVERPYSYNEQFF | TGCAGCGCCAGCTCGCCGGTGGAGCGGCCATACTCCTACAATGAGCAGTTCTTC | TRBV29-1 | - | - | TRBJ2-1
CASSLEGATNEKLFF | TGTGCCAGCAGTTTAGAGGGGGCAACTAATGAAAAACTGTTTTTT | TRBV27 | - | - | TRBJ1-4
CASMDRLAGGPGNEQFF | TGCGCCAGCATGGACAGACTAGCGGGAGGGCCGGGGAATGAGCAGTTCTTC | TRBV10-1 | TRBD2 | - | TRBJ2-1
CSGFVGTEAFF | TGCAGCGGTTTTGTGGGGACTGAAGCTTTCTTT | TRBV29-1 | - | - | TRBJ1-1
CASSQLLAPSYNEQFF | TGCGCCAGCAGCCAACTGCTAGCGCCCTCCTACAATGAGCAGTTCTTC | TRBV4-1 | - | - | TRBJ2-1
CASGTGGNNEQFF | TGCGCCAGCGGGACAGGGGGAAACAATGAGCAGTTCTTC | TRBV10-1 | TRBD1 | - | TRBJ2-1
CSATSGDVGEQFF | TGCAGCGCGACTAGCGGTGACGTCGGTGAGCAGTTCTTC | TRBV29-1 | TRBD2 | - | TRBJ2-1
CAISDSRSYEQYF | TGTGCCATCTCGGACAGCCGATCCTACGAGCAGTACTTC | TRBV6-5 | - | - | TRBJ2-7
CASSQQGDQPQHF | TGCGCCAGCAGCCAACAGGGGGATCAGCCCCAGCATTTT | TRBV4-1 | TRBD1 | - | TRBJ1-5
CASSHPNTEAFF | TGTGCCAGCAGCCATCCGAACACTGAAGCTTTCTTT | TRBV27 | - | - | TRBJ1-1
CASSTPGANTEAFF | TGTGCCAGCAGCACCCCGGGCGCGAACACTGAAGCTTTCTTT | TRBV7-9 | - | - | TRBJ1-1
CAIIYSRNTEAFF | TGTGCCATCATTTACTCAAGGAACACTGAAGCTTTCTTT | TRBV6-5 | - | - | TRBJ1-1
CATSRSLAGGYEQYF | TGTGCCACCAGCAGATCTCTAGCGGGAGGCTACGAGCAGTACTTC | TRBV15 | TRBD2 | - | TRBJ2-7
CASGYEQYF | TGTGCCAGCGGCTACGAGCAGTACTTC | TRBV27 | - | once | TRBJ2-7
CASSLRPLGTDYNEQFF | TGTGCCAGCAGTTTAAGGCCCCTCGGGACAGATTACAATGAGCAGTTCTTC | TRBV27 | TRBD1 | - | TRBJ2-1
CASSPGTAFSGNTIYF | TGCGCCAGCAGCCCTGGGACAGCCTTCTCTGGAAACACCATATATTTT | TRBV5-1 | TRBD1 | - | TRBJ1-3
CASSLGRIATNEKLFF | TGTGCCAGCAGCTTAGGCCGAATCGCAACTAATGAAAAACTGTTTTTT | TRBV13 | - | - | TRBJ1-4
CASSLSGRVGSHEQYF | TGTGCCAGCAGTTTATCGGGGAGGGTTGGGAGCCACGAGCAGTACTTC | TRBV27 | TRBD2 | - | TRBJ2-7
CASGLAASYEQYF | TGTGCCAGCGGACTAGCGGCTTCCTACGAGCAGTACTTC | TRBV2 | TRBD2 | - | TRBJ2-7
CASSLQGTSYNEQFF | TGTGCCAGCAGCTTGCAGGGAACCTCCTACAATGAGCAGTTCTTC | TRBV11-2 | - | - | TRBJ2-1
CASSHTGGGGDTQYF | TGCGCCAGCAGCCACACAGGGGGCGGTGGGGATACGCAGTATTTT | TRBV4-3 | TRBD1 | - | TRBJ2-3
CASILRWGQKPPQTQYF | TGTGCCAGCATACTTCGGTGGGGTCAAAAACCACCGCAGACCCAGTACTTC | TRBV11-2 | - | - | TRBJ2-5
CASSPPANYEQYF | TGCGCCAGCAGCCCCCCAGCGAACTACGAGCAGTACTTC | TRBV4-1 | - | - | TRBJ2-7
CASSHRSTRDEQFF | TGTGCCAGCAGTCACAGGTCAACTAGGGATGAGCAGTTCTTC | TRBV28 | - | - | TRBJ2-1
CASNAGRELSTGELFF | TGTGCCAGTAACGCGGGGCGGGAGTTGAGCACCGGGGAGCTGTTTTTT | TRBV19 | TRBD2 | - | TRBJ2-2
CASSLFNYNEQFF | TGTGCCAGCAGCTTGTTTAACTACAATGAGCAGTTCTTC | TRBV5-5 | - | - | TRBJ2-1
CASSVSGRAVADTQYF | TGTGCCAGCAGCGTAAGCGGGAGGGCCGTGGCCGATACGCAGTATTTT | TRBV9 | TRBD2 | - | TRBJ2-3